This T cell receptor beta chain was identified in a study of CD4 T cells in relation to SARS-CoV-2 and coronaviruses. V was pared by 4 bases and J by 10 bases, with 6 bases of the junction left unmatched. There are 11 residues in the CDR3. Germline V gives CDR1 DFQATT, CDR2 SNEGSKA (reference sequence). About this clone itself: The antigen is undetermined.

Clones were sequenced by immunoSEQ multiplex PCR, and TCRdb holds only the in-frame ones, with some missing. The sample carries 35,000 to 45,000 clones, around 77% recorded once. This receptor was identified in an adult with COVID-19. V and J are TRBV20-1 and TRBJ1-1, with TRBD1 matching over 7 bases. The specimen sequenced was memory CD4+ T cells from PBMCs, cultured in vitro. The CDR3 region has the DNA TGCAGTGCTATCCTTAGGACAGGAGCTTTCTTT. Its translation is CSAILRTGAFF.